Described below is a single TCR beta chain sequence and its context. Which antigen it targets is not known. It has no much larger one-base neighbor in the sample; base qualities were not kept. The data derive from a study of CD8+ T cells in alopecia areata (dated by TCRdb to the late 2010s). Some background on the complete study: The treated patients took part in an open-label pilot trial in which moderate-to-severe alopecia areata was treated with oral tofacitinib at 5 to 10 mg twice daily. Patients stayed on tofacitinib for 6 to 18 months and then had 6 months of follow-up off drug so that delayed response and recurrence could be assessed. The SALT score, which quantifies the percentage of affected scalp surface area, was used to measure disease severity in treated patients. In both human patients and the C3H/HeJ mouse model, the study applied high-throughput TCRbeta sequencing to look at T cell clonal expansion in alopecia areata. Human TCRbeta sequencing covered scalp tissue and sorted CD4+ and CD8+ peripheral blood T cells from patchy and totalis/universalis alopecia areata patients and healthy controls. Patients on tofacitinib were biopsied at baseline and after 4 and 24 weeks of treatment, and several of the patients also had a later scalp biopsy. Scalp clonality was compared among normal scalp (n=4), patchy alopecia areata scalp (n=8), and alopecia totalis/universalis scalp (n=8). RNA was extracted with the PAXgene miRNA kit for fixed scalp, the miRNeasy kit for PBMCs, and the RNeasy kit for mouse skin. TCRbeta CDR3 regions were amplified by immunoSEQ multiplex PCR using 35 Vbeta forward and 13 Jbeta reverse primers. General findings and caveats noted by the study authors: With tofacitinib, both scalp clonality and the number of expanded CD8+ clones among the top 100 scalp clones went down significantly. Compared with normal scalp, lesional scalp had higher clonality and more expanded CD8+ clones, particularly in alopecia totalis/universalis, a pattern that suggests antigenic drive. Unlike mouse skin, where gammadelta T cells dominate, normal human skin contains resident alphabeta T cells that get sequenced too, which complicates analysis of the scalp TCR repertoire. Many expanded lesional clones persisted in scalp and blood during tofacitinib treatment, which may partly explain relapse after stopping treatment. Because the treated cohort was small and had just a single nonresponder, larger studies are needed to establish links between baseline CD8+ expansion and response. Shared TCR sequences between patients were less evident than in mice, which may be partly attributable to HLA diversity in the patient population.

This sample's time point label indicates: four to five weeks on oral tofacitinib. The treatment or condition label corresponds to: oral pan-JAK inhibitor, 5-10 mg twice daily. Lesional scalp punch biopsies and peripheral blood were obtained from alopecia areata patients. PBMCs were isolated by density centrifugation and stained for CD3, CD4 and CD8, and CD4+ and CD8+ T cells were sorted on a FACSAria. Including cysteine and phenylalanine, the CDR3 has 13 amino acids. Of all the DNA, just the CDR3 is kept, 39 bases in frame from base 1. V and J are truncated by 8 bases and 5 bases respectively, leaving an intervening sequence of 15 bases. Looking up the germline V gene yields CDR1 MGHDK and CDR2 SYGVNS. Libraries were constructed by the immunoSEQ multiplex PCR assay. For TCR sequencing, RNA was extracted from every sample and reverse transcribed into cDNA to serve as template. First-strand cDNA was synthesized using SuperScript III with a 2:1 mix of oligo-dT and random hexamers. A synthetic immune receptor repertoire was used to gauge amplification bias, and whatever bias remained was removed computationally. For the original study's pipeline: Raw reads were preprocessed to remove errors, and CDR3 was defined by IMGT conventions from the conserved cysteine to phenylalanine. To get clonality, Shannon entropy was normalized by log2 of the number of productive unique TCRs and the result was subtracted from 1. Whether each scalp clone was CD4 or CD8 was inferred by checking scalp TCRbeta sequences against the CD4 and CD8 repertoires from sorted blood. TCRdb retrieved this table from immuneACCESS and kept in-frame rearrangements only. Not all clones are present; in checked studies, unresolved V genes account for under half, and no reason is known for the remainder. The D gene and trimming were derived from the DNA, and the V and J assignments and clone size from that table. The sample table holds 90,000 to 150,000 clones, of which around 56% were seen once. The top ten clonotypes cover roughly 0.5% of the sample.

This TCR derives from a human donor with alopecia areata. The V and J genes are TRBV25-1 and TRBJ2-5; the D gene could be TRBD1 or TRBD2, each one agreeing over 5 bases. The starting material was CD4+ T cells sorted from blood, obtained at week 4, from a patient treated with tofacitinib. The DNA is as follows: TGTGCCAGCGGGACCCAAGGAAGGGAGACCCAGTACTTC. Its protein is CASGTQGRETQYF.